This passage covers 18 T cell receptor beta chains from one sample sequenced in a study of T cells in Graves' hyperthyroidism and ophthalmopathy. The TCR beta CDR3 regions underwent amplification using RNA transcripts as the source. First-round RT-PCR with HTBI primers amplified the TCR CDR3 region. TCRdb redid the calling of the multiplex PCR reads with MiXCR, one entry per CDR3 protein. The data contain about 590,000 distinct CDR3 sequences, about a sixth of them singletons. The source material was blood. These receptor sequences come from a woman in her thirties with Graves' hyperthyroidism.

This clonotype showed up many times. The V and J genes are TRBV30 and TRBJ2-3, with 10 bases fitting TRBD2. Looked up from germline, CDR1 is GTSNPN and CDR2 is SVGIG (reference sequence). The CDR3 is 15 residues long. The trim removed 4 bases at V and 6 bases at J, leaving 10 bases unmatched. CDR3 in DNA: TGTGCCTGGACCGTAAAGCGGGAGGGCGGGGATACGCAGTATTTT. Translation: CAWTVKREGGDTQYF.

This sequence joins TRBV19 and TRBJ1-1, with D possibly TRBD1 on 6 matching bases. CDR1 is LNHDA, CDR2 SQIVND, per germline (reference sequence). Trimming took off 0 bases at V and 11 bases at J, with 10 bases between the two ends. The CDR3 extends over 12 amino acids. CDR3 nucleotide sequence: TGTGCCAGTAGTATAGAAGGGGGAATGGCTTTCTTT. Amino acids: CASSIEGGMAFF.

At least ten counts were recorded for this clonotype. CDR3 amino acids: CASSSRTDGYTF. The CDR3 DNA sequence: TGTGCCAGCAGTTCCCGCACAGATGGCTACACCTTC. This chain links TRBV27 with TRBJ1-2; D call uncertain. Germline V CDR1 and CDR2: MNHEY, SMNVEV (reference sequence). V was pared by 4 bases and J by 6 bases, with 9 bases between. CDR3 length: 12 residues.

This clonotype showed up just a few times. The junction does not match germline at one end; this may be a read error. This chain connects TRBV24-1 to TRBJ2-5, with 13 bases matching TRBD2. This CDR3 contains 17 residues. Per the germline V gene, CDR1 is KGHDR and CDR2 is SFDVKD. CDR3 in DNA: TGTGCCACCAGTGATACTAGCGGGAGGGCCGTCCAAGAGACCCGGTACTTC. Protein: CATSDTSGRAVQETRYF.

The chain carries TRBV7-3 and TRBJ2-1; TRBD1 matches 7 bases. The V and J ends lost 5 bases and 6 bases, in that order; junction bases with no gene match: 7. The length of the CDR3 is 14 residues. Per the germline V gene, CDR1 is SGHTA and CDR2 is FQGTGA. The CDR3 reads CASSVTGQINEQFF. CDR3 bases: TGTGCCAGCAGCGTGACGGGACAGATCAATGAGCAGTTCTTC.

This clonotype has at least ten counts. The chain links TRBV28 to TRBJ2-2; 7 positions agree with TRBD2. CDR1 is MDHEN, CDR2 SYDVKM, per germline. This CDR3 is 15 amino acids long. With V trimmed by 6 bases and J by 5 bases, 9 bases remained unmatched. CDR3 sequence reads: CASSPRVSGTGELFF. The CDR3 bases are TGTGCCAGCAGCCCCCGAGTTAGCGGGACCGGGGAGCTGTTTTTT.

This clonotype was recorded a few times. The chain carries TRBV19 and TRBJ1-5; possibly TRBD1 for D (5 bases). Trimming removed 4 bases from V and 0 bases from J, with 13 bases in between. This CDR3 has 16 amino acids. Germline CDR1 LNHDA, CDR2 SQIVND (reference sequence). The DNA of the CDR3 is TGTGCCAGTAGTACCCTCAGGGCCCTTAGCAATCAGCCCCAGCATTTT. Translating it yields CASSTLRALSNQPQHF.

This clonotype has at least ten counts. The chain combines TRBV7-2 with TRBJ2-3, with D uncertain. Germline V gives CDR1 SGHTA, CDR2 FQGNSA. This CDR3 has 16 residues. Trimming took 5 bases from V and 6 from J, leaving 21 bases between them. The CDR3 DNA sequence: TGTGCCAGCAGCCTTTCCACAGACATCAAGCTTGATACGCAGTATTTT. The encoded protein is CASSLSTDIKLDTQYF.

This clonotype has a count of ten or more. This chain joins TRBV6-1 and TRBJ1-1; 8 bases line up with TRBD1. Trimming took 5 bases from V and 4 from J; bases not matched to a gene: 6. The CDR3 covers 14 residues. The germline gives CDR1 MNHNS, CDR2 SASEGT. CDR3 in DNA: TGTGCCAGCAGTAATCCAGGGGGCGGCACTGAAGCTTTCTTT. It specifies CASSNPGGGTEAFF.

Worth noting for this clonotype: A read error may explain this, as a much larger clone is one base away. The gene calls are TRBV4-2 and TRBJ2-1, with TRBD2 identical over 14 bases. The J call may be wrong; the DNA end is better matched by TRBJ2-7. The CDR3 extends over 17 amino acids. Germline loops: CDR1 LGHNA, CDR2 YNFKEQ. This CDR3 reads CASSLRLAGGQYNEQYF. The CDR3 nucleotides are TGTGCCAGCAGCCTACGACTAGCGGGAGGGCAATACAATGAGCAGTACTTC.

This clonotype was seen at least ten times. The CDR3 DNA follows: TGTGCCAGCAGGGCACCCCGGCGATCCATCTACGAGCAGTACTTC. Protein: CASRAPRRSIYEQYF. The rearrangement uses TRBV6-2 or TRBV6-3 and TRBJ2-7; D gene ambiguous. Germline CDR1 is MNHEY and CDR2 is SVGEGT. V was trimmed by 6 bases and J by 3 bases, leaving 18 bases between them. CDR3 size: 15 residues.

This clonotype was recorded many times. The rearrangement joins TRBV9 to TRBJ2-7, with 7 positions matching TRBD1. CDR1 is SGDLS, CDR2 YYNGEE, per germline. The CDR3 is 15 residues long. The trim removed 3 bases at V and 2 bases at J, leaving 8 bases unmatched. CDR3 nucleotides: TGTGCCAGCAGCGCCGGAAGGGGGCCCACCTACGAGCAGTACTTC. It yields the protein CASSAGRGPTYEQYF.

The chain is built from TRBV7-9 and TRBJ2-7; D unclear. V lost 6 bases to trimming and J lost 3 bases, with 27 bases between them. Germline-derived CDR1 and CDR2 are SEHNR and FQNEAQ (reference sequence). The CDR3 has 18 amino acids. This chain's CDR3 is CASSHPAHPSFLGYEQYF. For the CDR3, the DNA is TGTGCCAGCAGTCACCCTGCGCACCCAAGTTTCTTAGGCTACGAGCAGTACTTC.

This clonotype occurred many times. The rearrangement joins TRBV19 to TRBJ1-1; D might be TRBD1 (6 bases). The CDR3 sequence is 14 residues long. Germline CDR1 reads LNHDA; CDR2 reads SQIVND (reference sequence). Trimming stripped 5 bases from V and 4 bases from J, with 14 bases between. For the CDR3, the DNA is TGTGCCAGTAGTCCCGGGACACTCGCCACTGAAGCTTTCTTT. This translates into CASSPGTLATEAFF. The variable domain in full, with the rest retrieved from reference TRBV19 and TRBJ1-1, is DGGITQSPKYLFRKEGQNVTLSCEQNLNHDAMYWYRQDPGQGLRLIYYSQIVNDFQKGDIAEGYSVSREKKESFPLTVTSAQKNPTAFYLCASSPGTLATEAFFGQGTRLTVV.

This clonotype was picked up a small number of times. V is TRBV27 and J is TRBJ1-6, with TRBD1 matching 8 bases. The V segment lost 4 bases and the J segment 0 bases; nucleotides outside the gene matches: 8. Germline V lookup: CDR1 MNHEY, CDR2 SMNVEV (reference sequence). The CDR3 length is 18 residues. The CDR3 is CASSSGQGPSSYNSPLHF. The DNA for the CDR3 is TGTGCCAGCAGTTCCGGACAGGGCCCGAGCTCCTATAATTCACCCCTCCACTTT.

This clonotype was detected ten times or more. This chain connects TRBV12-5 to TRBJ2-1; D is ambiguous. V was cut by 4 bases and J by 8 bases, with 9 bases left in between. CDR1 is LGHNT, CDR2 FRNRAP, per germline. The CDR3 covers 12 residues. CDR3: CASGSSFYEQFF. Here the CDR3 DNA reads TGTGCTAGTGGTTCCTCCTTTTATGAGCAGTTCTTC.

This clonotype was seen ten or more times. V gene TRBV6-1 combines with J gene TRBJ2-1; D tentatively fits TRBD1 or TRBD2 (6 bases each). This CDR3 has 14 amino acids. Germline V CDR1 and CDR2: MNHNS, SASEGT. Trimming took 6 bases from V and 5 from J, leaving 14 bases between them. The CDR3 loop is CASRTGGGHNEQFF. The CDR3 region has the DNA TGTGCCAGCAGAACCGGGGGCGGACACAATGAGCAGTTCTTC.

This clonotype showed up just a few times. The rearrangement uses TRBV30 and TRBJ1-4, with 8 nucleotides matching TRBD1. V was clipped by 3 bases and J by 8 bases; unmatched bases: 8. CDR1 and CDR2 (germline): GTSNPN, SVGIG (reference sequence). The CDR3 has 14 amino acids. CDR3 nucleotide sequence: TGTGCCTGGAGGCGGGGGGGACAGGTGGAAAAACTGTTTTTT. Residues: CAWRRGGQVEKLFF.